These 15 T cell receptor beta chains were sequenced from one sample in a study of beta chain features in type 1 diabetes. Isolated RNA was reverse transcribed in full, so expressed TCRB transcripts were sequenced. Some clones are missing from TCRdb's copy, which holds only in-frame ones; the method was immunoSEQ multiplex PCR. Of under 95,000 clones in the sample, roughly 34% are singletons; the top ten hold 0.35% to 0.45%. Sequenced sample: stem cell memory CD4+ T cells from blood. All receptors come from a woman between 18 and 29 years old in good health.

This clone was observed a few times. Here the CDR3 reads CSVVTGTGERGYTF. The CDR3, as DNA: TGCAGCGTAGTTACCGGGACAGGGGAGAGGGGCTACACCTTC. V gene TRBV29-1 combines with J gene TRBJ1-2; 10 nucleotides match TRBD1. Per the germline V gene, CDR1 is SQVTM and CDR2 is ANQGSEA. V dropped 6 bases and J dropped 8; count of bases not matched to a gene: 12. There are 14 residues in the CDR3. Combining the CDR3 with reference TRBV29-1 and TRBJ1-2 gives the whole variable domain SAVISQKPSRDICQRGTSLTIQCQVDSQVTMMFWYRQQPGQSLTLIATANQGSEATYESGFVIDKFPISRPNLTFSTLTVSNMSPEDSSIYLCSVVTGTGERGYTFGSGTRLTVV.

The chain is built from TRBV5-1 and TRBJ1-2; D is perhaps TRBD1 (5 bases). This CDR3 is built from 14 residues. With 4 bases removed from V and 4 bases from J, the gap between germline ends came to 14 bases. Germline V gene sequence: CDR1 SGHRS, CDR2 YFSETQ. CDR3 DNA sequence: TGCGCCAGCAGCATTGACCTCAGGGCCTATGGCTACACCTTC. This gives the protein CASSIDLRAYGYTF.

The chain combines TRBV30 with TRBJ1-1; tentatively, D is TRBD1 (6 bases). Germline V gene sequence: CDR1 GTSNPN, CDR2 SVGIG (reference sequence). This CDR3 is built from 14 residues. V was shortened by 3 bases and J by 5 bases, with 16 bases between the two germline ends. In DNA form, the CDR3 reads TGTGCCTGGAGACTCGTTCAGCAGGGGACTGAAGCTTTCTTT. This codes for CAWRLVQQGTEAFF.

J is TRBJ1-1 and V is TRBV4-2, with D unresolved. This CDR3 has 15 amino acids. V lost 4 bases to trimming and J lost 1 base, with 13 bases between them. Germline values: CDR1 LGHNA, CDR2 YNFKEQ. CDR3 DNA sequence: TGTGCCAGCAGCCCGAGCGAGGGCCGGAACACTGAAGCTTTCTTT. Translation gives CASSPSEGRNTEAFF.

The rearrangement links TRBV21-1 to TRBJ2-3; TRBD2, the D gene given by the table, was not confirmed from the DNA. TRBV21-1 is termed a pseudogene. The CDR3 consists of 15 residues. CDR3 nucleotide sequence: TGTGCCAGCCTGTGGACTAGCGGGGGGTTAGATACGCAGTATTTT. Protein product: CASLWTSGGLDTQYF.

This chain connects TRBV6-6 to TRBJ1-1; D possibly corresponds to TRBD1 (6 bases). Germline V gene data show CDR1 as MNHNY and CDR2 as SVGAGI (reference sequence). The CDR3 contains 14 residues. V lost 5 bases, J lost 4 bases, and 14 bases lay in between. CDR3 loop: CASSGQLSGTEAFF. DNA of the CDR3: TGTGCCAGCAGTGGACAGCTAAGTGGCACTGAAGCTTTCTTT.

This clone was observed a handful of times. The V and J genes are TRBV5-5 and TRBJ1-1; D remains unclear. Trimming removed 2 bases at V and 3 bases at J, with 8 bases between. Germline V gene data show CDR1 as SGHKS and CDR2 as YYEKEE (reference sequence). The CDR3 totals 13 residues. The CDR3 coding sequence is TGTGCCAGCAGCTTCCCTCAGGACACTGAAGCTTTCTTT. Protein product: CASSFPQDTEAFF.

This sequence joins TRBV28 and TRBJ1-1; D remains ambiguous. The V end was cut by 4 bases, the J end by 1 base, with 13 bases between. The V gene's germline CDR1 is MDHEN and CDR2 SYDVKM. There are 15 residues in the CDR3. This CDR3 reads CASSSPDYGNTEAFF. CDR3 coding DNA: TGTGCCAGCAGTTCGCCCGACTACGGGAACACTGAAGCTTTCTTT.

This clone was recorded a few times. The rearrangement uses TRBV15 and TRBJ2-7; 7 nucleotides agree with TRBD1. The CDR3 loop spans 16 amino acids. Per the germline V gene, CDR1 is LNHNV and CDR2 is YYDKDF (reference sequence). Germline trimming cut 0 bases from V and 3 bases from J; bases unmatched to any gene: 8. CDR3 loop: CATSRDRRQGDYEQYF. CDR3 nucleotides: TGTGCCACCAGCAGAGATCGCCGACAGGGAGACTACGAGCAGTACTTC. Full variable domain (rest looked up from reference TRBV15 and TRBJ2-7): DAMVIQNPRYQVTQFGKPVTLSCSQTLNHNVMYWYQQKSSQAPKLLFHYYDKDFNNEADTPDNFQSRRPNTSFCFLDIRSPGLGDTAMYLCATSRDRRQGDYEQYFGPGTRLTVT.

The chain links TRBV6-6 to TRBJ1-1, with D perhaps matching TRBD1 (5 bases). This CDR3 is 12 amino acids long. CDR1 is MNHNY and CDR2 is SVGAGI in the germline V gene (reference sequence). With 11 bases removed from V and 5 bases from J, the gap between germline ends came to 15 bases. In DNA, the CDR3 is TGTGCCTCCCGGGGGGGAGGGACTGAAGCTTTCTTT. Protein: CASRGGGTEAFF.

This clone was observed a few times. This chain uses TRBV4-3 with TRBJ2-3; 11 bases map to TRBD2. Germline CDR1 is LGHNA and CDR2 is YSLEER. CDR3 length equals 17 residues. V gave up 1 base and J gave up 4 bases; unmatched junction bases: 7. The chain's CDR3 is CASSQGFSGGASDTQYF. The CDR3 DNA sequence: TGCGCCAGCAGCCAAGGCTTTAGCGGGGGGGCTTCAGATACGCAGTATTTT.

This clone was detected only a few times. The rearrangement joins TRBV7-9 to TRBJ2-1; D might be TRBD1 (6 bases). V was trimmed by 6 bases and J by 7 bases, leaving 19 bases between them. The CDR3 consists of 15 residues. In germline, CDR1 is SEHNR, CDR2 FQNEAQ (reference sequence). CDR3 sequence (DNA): TGTGCCAGCAGGCTCGCCAACCTAAGGGGGAATGAGCAGTTCTTC. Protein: CASRLANLRGNEQFF.

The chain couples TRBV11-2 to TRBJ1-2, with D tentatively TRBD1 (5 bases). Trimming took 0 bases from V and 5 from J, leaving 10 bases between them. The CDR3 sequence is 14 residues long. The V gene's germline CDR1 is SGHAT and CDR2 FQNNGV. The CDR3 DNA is TGTGCCAGCAGCTTAGAACGACAGCATTATGGCTACACCTTC. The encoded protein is CASSLERQHYGYTF.

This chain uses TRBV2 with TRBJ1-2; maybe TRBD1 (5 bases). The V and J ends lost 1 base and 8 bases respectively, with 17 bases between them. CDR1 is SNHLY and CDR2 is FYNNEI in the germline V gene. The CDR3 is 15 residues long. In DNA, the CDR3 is TGTGCCAGCAGTGAAGGCGTAGGGGTTAAAGGGGGCTACACCTTC. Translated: CASSEGVGVKGGYTF.

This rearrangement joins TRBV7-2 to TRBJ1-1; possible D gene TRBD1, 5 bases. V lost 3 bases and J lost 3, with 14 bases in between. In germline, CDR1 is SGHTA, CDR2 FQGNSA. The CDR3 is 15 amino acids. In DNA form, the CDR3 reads TGTGCCAGCAGCTTTGGGCAGGGCCTGGACACTGAAGCTTTCTTT. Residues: CASSFGQGLDTEAFF.